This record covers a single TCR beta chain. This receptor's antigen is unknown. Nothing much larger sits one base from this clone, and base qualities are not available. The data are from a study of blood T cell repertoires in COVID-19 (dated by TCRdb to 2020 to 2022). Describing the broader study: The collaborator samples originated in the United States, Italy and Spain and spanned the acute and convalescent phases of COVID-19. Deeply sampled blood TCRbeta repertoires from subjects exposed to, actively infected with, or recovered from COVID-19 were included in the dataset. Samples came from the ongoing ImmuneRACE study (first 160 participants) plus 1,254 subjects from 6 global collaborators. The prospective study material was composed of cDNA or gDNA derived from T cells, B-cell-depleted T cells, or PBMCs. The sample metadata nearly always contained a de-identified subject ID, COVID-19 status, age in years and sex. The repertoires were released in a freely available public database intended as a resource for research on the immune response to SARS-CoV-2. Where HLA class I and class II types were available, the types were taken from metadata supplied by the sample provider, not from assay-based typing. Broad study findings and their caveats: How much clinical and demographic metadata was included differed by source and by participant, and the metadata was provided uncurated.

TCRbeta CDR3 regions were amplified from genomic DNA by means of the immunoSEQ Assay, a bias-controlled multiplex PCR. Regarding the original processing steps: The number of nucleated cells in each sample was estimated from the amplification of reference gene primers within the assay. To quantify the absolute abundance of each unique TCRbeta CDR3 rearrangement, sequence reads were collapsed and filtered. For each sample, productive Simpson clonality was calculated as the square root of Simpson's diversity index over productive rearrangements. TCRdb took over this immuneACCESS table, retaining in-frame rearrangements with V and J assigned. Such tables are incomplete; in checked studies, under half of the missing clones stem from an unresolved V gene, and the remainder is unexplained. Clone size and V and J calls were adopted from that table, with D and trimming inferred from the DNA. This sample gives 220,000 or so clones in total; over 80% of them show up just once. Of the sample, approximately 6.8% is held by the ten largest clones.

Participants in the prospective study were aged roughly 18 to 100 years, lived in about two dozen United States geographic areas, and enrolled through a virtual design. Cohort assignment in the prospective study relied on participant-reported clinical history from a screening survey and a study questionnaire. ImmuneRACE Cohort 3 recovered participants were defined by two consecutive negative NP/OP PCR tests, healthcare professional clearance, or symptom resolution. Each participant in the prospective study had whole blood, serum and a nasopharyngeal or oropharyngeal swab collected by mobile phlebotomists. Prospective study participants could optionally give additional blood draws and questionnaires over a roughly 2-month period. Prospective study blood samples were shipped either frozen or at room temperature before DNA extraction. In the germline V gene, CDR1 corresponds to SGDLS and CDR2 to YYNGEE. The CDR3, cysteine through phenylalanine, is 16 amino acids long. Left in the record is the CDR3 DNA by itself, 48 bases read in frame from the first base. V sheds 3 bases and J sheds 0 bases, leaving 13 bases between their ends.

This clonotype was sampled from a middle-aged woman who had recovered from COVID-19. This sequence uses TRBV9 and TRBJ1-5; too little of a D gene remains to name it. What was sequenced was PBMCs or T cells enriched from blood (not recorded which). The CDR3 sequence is CASSADAGFSNQPQHF. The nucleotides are TGTGCCAGCAGCGCCGACGCGGGCTTTAGCAATCAGCCCCAGCATTTT.